One T cell receptor beta chain is described in this entry. This clone was detected only a few times. What antigen it recognizes has not been identified. No qualities accompany the bases; no much larger clone lies one base away. The immunoSEQ Assay was used to sequence TCR beta CDR3 regions from DNA. As for the original processing: To compute T cell density, TCR beta template counts were normalized to usable DNA, which was estimated by amplifying housekeeping genes. Richness was estimated with the preseqR package, extrapolating to 400,000 templates for PBMC samples and 120,000 templates for tissue samples. Clonality was defined as one minus Pielou's evenness. To identify tissue-enriched TCRs, differential abundance testing was run on productive amino-acid clonotypes with a minimum total count of 5 and an alpha of 0.1. Repertoire overlap between compartments was quantified with the Jaccard Index and Morisita Overlap Index. GLIPH grouped TCR beta CDR3s together with public tetramer-defined viral CDR3s, and a viral motif had to include at least three viral sequences and also show V-gene enrichment. Imported from immuneACCESS, the table was reduced by TCRdb to in-frame sequences with V and J called. These copies leave out some clones; in studies compared against another copy, an unresolved V gene accounts for under half, and the cause of the remainder is not known. For V, J and clone size, that table is used; D and trimming come from the DNA. A total of 6,000 or so clones appear in this sample, around 25% of them only once. The leading ten clones occupy around a tenth of the sample.

The source of the sample is a study of T cells in localized non-small cell lung cancer (dated by TCRdb to between 2020 and 2021). Study-wide context: The study examined T cell repertoires in approximately 240 patients with early-stage NSCLC and compared tumors with uninvolved tumor-adjacent lungs. The mean age of the NSCLC patients was 60 to 85 years, with approximately 130 men and around 100 women. The cohort was made up of 236 treatment-naive NSCLC patients whose localized lung tumors had been resected. On the study overall, not on this receptor specifically: Because multi-region tumor sequencing was not done, intratumor heterogeneity could not be ruled out. A median of 57 of the top 100 tumor clones turned up in the paired uninvolved adjacent lung, and under 30 of those clones also ranked among the top 100 of that same adjacent lung. The highest T cell clonality was observed in uninvolved tumor-adjacent lung, where clonality exceeded that of tumor, suggesting that antigenic responses were more focused in uninvolved tumor-adjacent lung. Longer overall survival was associated with higher T cell density in blood, whereas shorter survival was associated with higher clonality in adjacent lung. Since the design was exploratory, TCR variables were selected using unadjusted p-values with no false-discovery rate correction.

At diagnosis, peripheral blood, uninvolved tumor-adjacent lung and tumor were collected and stored as a combination of fresh-frozen and FFPE material. The TCR comes from a female donor over 55 with stage I lung adenocarcinoma. Sequencing used lung tumor tissue, obtained before any cancer treatment.

The sequenced DNA: TGTGCCTGGAGTGCCTACAGCGGCGCGTCCGGCGAGCAGTACTTC. It encodes CAWSAYSGASGEQYF. The V and J segments used are TRBV30 and TRBJ2-7; matching of 5 bases hints at TRBD2 as the D gene. V and J are truncated by 1 base and 6 bases respectively, leaving an intervening sequence of 19 bases. Measured from the cysteine to the phenylalanine, the CDR3 is 15 residues long. Only the CDR3 part of the read is kept: 45 bases, read in frame from the first base. In the germline V gene (reference sequence), CDR1 corresponds to GTSNPN and CDR2 to SVGIG. The full variable domain, with segments outside the CDR3 supplied by the reference TRBV30 and TRBJ2-7 proteins, appears as SQTIHQWPATLVQPVGSPLSLECTVEGTSNPNLYWYRQAAGRGLQLLFYSVGIGQISSEVPQNLSASRPQDRQFILSSKKLLLSDSGFYLCAWSAYSGASGEQYFGPGTRLTVT.